The 25 T cell receptor beta chains below all came from one sample that was sequenced in a study of blood T cells in healthy people across ages (dated by TCRdb to the mid-2010s). Receptor libraries were prepared by 5' RACE. TCRdb records Illumina HiSeq 2500 as the sequencer. A second roughly 6 to 12 cycle PCR used a sample-barcoded 5' primer and a J-beta primer mix. TCRdb reran the public reads through fastp at Q25 and MiXCR, keeping productive beta chains. Each record represents a unique CDR3 protein, reported with the most common genes and DNA among its rows. The sample profile shows about 780,000 distinct CDR3 sequences; about 47% of them were found once. The ten biggest clones cover 15% to 20% of the sample. Sequencing was carried out using blood. These receptors were collected from a man older than 75 in good health.

J is TRBJ2-1 and V is TRBV29-1; 11 bases map to TRBD2. CDR1 and CDR2 from the germline V gene are SQVTM and ANQGSEA. This CDR3 is built from 15 residues. Trimming cost V 2 bases and J 2 bases; bases outside gene matches: 2. The CDR3, as DNA: TGCAGCGTTGAACAACTAGCGGGGGCCTACAATGAGCAGTTCTTC. Amino acid sequence: CSVEQLAGAYNEQFF.

J is TRBJ2-1 and V is TRBV11-2, with D hard to call. The CDR3 length is 13 residues. V gave up 0 bases and J gave up 8 bases, with 8 bases separating them. CDR1 is SGHAT, CDR2 FQNNGV, per germline. CDR3 sequence (DNA): TGTGCCAGCAGCTTAGATCTTGGGTATGAGCAGTTCTTC. Amino acid sequence: CASSLDLGYEQFF. The whole variable domain, filled in from reference TRBV11-2 and TRBJ2-1, reads EAGVAQSPRYKIIEKRQSVAFWCNPISGHATLYWYQQILGQGPKLLIQFQNNGVVDDSQLPKDRFSAERLKGVDSTLKIQPAKLEDSAVYLCASSLDLGYEQFFGPGTRLTVL.

This clonotype has more than one count but fewer than ten. The chain is built from TRBV6-1 and TRBJ1-6; D is unresolved. The CDR3 loop spans 13 amino acids. V was shortened by 2 bases and J by 7 bases, with 6 bases between the two germline ends. The germline gives CDR1 MNHNS, CDR2 SASEGT. CDR3 region: CASSERLNSPLHF. CDR3 bases: TGTGCCAGCAGTGAAAGGTTGAATTCACCCCTCCACTTT.

The J gene is TRBJ2-1, the V gene TRBV7-9, with TRBD2 matching 8 bases. Germline V gene sequence: CDR1 SEHNR, CDR2 FQNEAQ (reference sequence). Losses at the gene ends were 4 bases for V and 1 base for J; bases not matched to a gene: 15. The CDR3 is made up of 19 amino acids. The CDR3 nucleotides are TGTGCCAGCAGCTCCCTGGGGCTAGCGGGCCGACCTTCCTACAATGAGCAGTTCTTC. It codes for CASSSLGLAGRPSYNEQFF.

The CDR3 nucleotides are TGTGCCAGCAGCTGGGACTACGAGCAGTTCTTC. Residues: CASSWDYEQFF. The chain carries TRBV7-9 and TRBJ2-1; TRBD2 agrees at 7 bases. V lost 4 bases to trimming and J lost 10 bases; unmatched junction nucleotides: 1. Germline V CDR1 and CDR2: SEHNR, FQNEAQ (reference sequence). The CDR3 loop spans 11 amino acids.

This clonotype appeared a few times. This chain's CDR3 is CASRASGRRGADTQYF. The DNA for the CDR3 is TGTGCCAGCCGTGCTAGCGGGAGGCGGGGAGCAGATACGCAGTATTTT. The rearrangement uses TRBV6-6 and TRBJ2-3; 11 nucleotides match TRBD2. Germline lookup yields CDR1 MNHNY and CDR2 SVGAGI (reference sequence). The CDR3 is made up of 16 amino acids. Germline trimming cut 8 bases from V and 4 bases from J; bases unmatched to any gene: 11.

This chain connects TRBV4-3 to TRBJ2-4; 8 positions match TRBD1. Trimming took 1 base from V and 12 from J; bases not matched to a gene: 8. In germline, CDR1 is LGHNA, CDR2 YSLEER. The CDR3 loop spans 14 amino acids. CDR3 in amino acids: CASSQAGGGSNQYF. The CDR3 bases are TGCGCCAGCAGCCAAGCAGGGGGCGGATCGAATCAGTACTTC.

Only one count was recorded for this clonotype. Compared with germline, one end of the junction differs, possibly owing to a read error. The chain uses TRBV5-1 and TRBJ2-1; perhaps TRBD2 as D (5 bases). This CDR3 comprises 14 residues. CDR1 and CDR2 from the germline V gene are SGHRS and YFSETQ. CDR3 amino acids: CARSSSTGRDEQFF. In nucleotides, the CDR3 is TGCGCCCGCAGCTCATCAACTGGGCGGGATGAGCAGTTCTTC.

J is TRBJ2-1 and V is TRBV5-1, with 9 nucleotides matching TRBD2. Germline V CDR1 and CDR2: SGHRS, YFSETQ. This CDR3 comprises 17 residues. The ends lost 0 bases at V and 7 bases at J; junction bases unmatched: 11. In DNA form, the CDR3 reads TGCGCCAGCAGCTTGGGGACTAGCGACCTCTTGGGAAATGAGCAGTTCTTC. As protein: CASSLGTSDLLGNEQFF.

The V and J genes are TRBV21-1 and TRBJ1-1. TRBV21-1 is flagged as a pseudogene. The CDR3 runs to 16 residues. Written as DNA, the CDR3 is TGTGCCAGCCTGGGGACTACGGGAGACATGAACACTGAAGCTTTCTTT. Amino acid sequence: CASLGTTGDMNTEAFF.

The chain carries TRBV6-1 and TRBJ2-1; TRBD2 is a possible D gene (6 bases). Germline V gene sequence: CDR1 MNHNS, CDR2 SASEGT. V lost 8 bases to trimming and J lost 2 bases, with 13 bases between them. The CDR3 contains 14 residues. The CDR3 loop reads CASWEVTAYNEQFF. The CDR3 nucleotides are TGTGCCAGCTGGGAGGTTACAGCCTACAATGAGCAGTTCTTC.

The V call is TRBV6-5, the J call TRBJ2-7; D is undetermined. The CDR3 length is 14 residues. V gave up 2 bases and J gave up 2 bases, with 10 bases separating them. The germline CDR1 and CDR2 sequences are MNHEY and SVGAGI. The CDR3 loop is CASSYLADTYEQYF. The DNA for the CDR3 is TGTGCCAGCAGTTACCTTGCTGATACCTACGAGCAGTACTTC.

This clonotype was picked up a small number of times. The chain carries TRBV5-1 and TRBJ2-1; D ambiguous. The germline V gene encodes CDR1 SGHRS and CDR2 YFSETQ. This CDR3 is 14 amino acids long. The V gene lost 4 bases and the J gene lost 8 bases, with 16 bases spanning the gap. This chain's CDR3 is CASSVGSAADEQFF. DNA of the CDR3: TGCGCCAGCAGCGTAGGATCCGCCGCGGATGAGCAGTTCTTC.

This clonotype was found a few times. This rearrangement joins TRBV20-1 to TRBJ2-5; a possible D gene is TRBD2 (5 bases). The DNA end is more similar to TRBJ2-7, so the J call may be wrong. The CDR3 is made up of 13 amino acids. Germline CDR1 DFQATT, CDR2 SNEGSKA (reference sequence). CDR3 loop: CSARAPGEHEQYF. For the CDR3, the DNA is TGCAGTGCTAGAGCCCCCGGGGAACACGAGCAGTACTTC.

This clonotype was seen a handful of times. In DNA, the CDR3 is TGTGCCAGCACCAGGGGACTACCCGGGAGTGAATCCCTAGAGACCCAGTACTTC. It translates to CASTRGLPGSESLETQYF. The J gene is TRBJ2-7, the V gene TRBV6-1; TRBD2 is a possible D gene (7 bases). The end of the DNA aligns better with TRBJ2-5, so the J call may be wrong. Germline V gene data show CDR1 as MNHNS and CDR2 as SASEGT. The CDR3 runs to 18 residues.

This sequence joins TRBV11-3 and TRBJ1-2; D may be TRBD1 (5 bases). The CDR3 has 15 residues. Germline V gene sequence: CDR1 SGHNT, CDR2 YENEEA. Trimming left V 0 bases short and J 6 bases short, with 14 bases between. This chain's CDR3 is CASSLDGRAGDGYTF. The CDR3 DNA reads TGTGCCAGCAGCTTAGACGGCAGGGCCGGGGATGGCTACACCTTC.

V gene TRBV2 combines with J gene TRBJ2-1; tentative D call: TRBD1 (6 bases). V dropped 6 bases and J dropped 8 bases, with 20 bases sitting between them. This CDR3 is built from 15 residues. Germline values: CDR1 SNHLY, CDR2 FYNNEI. In nucleotides, the CDR3 is TGTGCCAGCAGGGTATGGGACACCTCGGGTGATGAGCAGTTCTTC. It translates to CASRVWDTSGDEQFF.

The V call is TRBV27, the J call TRBJ2-7, with no clear D. Germline CDR1 reads MNHEY; CDR2 reads SMNVEV (reference sequence). The length of the CDR3 is 15 residues. Trimming left V 1 base short and J 0 bases short, with 10 bases between. CDR3 sequence reads: CASSLYGADSYEQYF. The CDR3 DNA follows: TGTGCCAGCAGTTTATACGGAGCAGACTCCTACGAGCAGTACTTC.

The V call is TRBV29-1, the J call TRBJ2-1; D possibly corresponds to TRBD2 (6 bases). This CDR3 has 11 amino acids. Germline CDR1 reads SQVTM; CDR2 reads ANQGSEA. Trimming removed 5 bases at V and 6 bases at J, with 8 bases between. CDR3 sequence: CSVYSGNEQFF. As DNA, the CDR3 is TGCAGCGTTTATAGCGGCAATGAGCAGTTCTTC.

This clonotype turned up a few times. The chain links TRBV5-1 to TRBJ1-1; D might be TRBD1 (6 bases). This CDR3 has 14 amino acids. The germline V gene encodes CDR1 SGHRS and CDR2 YFSETQ. V was cut by 7 bases and J by 2 bases, with 15 bases left in between. CDR3: CASGPTGTNTEAFF. Here the CDR3 DNA reads TGCGCCAGCGGACCAACAGGGACTAACACTGAAGCTTTCTTT.

The V gene is TRBV21-1, the J gene TRBJ2-7; TRBD2, as called in the table, went unchecked against the DNA. TRBV21-1 is reported as a pseudogene. This CDR3 region has 16 residues. CDR3 nucleotides: TGTGCCAGCAGACGGGACCCTAGCGGGTCCTACAATGAGCAGTACTTC. Translation gives CASRRDPSGSYNEQYF.

This clonotype was counted only a few times. The chain has TRBV27 and TRBJ2-6, with a possible D match to TRBD1 (6 bases). The germline V and J ends were trimmed by 5 bases and 4 bases, with 12 bases remaining between them. The CDR3 totals 15 residues. From germline, CDR1 is MNHEY and CDR2 SMNVEV (reference sequence). CDR3 residues: CASSLNRVGANVLTF. CDR3 bases: TGTGCCAGCAGTCTTAACAGGGTCGGGGCCAACGTCCTGACTTTC.

This clonotype has only one observation. The chain combines TRBV12-3 or TRBV12-4 with TRBJ2-1; D remains ambiguous. The V gene lost 7 bases and the J gene lost 7 bases, with 17 bases spanning the gap. The CDR3 loop spans 14 amino acids. Here the CDR3 reads CASTLGYPPNEQFF. In nucleotides, the CDR3 is TGTGCCAGCACCCTAGGGTACCCCCCTAATGAGCAGTTCTTC.

This clonotype was found many times. CDR3 bases: TGCGCCAGCAGCCGGACTAGCGGGAGAACTTTGAGCTCCTACAATGAGCAGTTCTTC. This gives the protein CASSRTSGRTLSSYNEQFF. The chain has TRBV4-3 and TRBJ2-1; 13 bases align to TRBD2. Germline values: CDR1 LGHNA, CDR2 YSLEER. This CDR3 is 19 amino acids long. V dropped 4 bases and J dropped 0; count of bases not matched to a gene: 9.

This clonotype was picked up a small number of times. This chain uses TRBV28 with TRBJ2-5; unclear D gene. The last part of the DNA fits TRBJ2-7 better; the J call may be wrong. The CDR3 runs to 12 residues. Per the germline V gene, CDR1 is MDHEN and CDR2 is SYDVKM. CDR3 protein: CASSIIGREQYF. In nucleotides, the CDR3 is TGTGCCAGCAGTATAATAGGGCGCGAGCAGTACTTC.